This T cell receptor (beta chain) emerged from a study of T cells in localized non-small cell lung cancer. General study findings and limits: It was uninvolved adjacent lung that showed the highest T cell clonality, exceeding tumor. Because researchers sequenced only one region of the tumor, heterogeneity is still possible. Prolonged overall survival went with higher T cell density in the blood. In adjacent lung appeared a median approximately 57 of the top 100 tumor clones.

The CDR3 runs to 14 residues. Trimming cost V 4 bases and J 1 base; bases outside gene matches: 1. Germline lookup yields CDR1 SGHDT and CDR2 YYEEEE. Some clones are missing from TCRdb's copy, which holds only in-frame ones; the method was immunoSEQ multiplex PCR. In the table there are fewer than 75,000 clones, 65% to 85% of which are singletons. A remark on this clone: The target antigen is unknown.

The TCR comes from a female donor of 60 years or more with stage I lung adenocarcinoma. The chain employs TRBV5-6 and TRBJ1-2; TRBD1 aligns across 10 bases. The source material was peripheral blood, sampled before any cancer treatment. This chain's CDR3 is CASSRDRGNYGYTF. The CDR3 DNA follows: TGTGCCAGCAGCCGGGACAGGGGTAACTATGGCTACACCTTC.